This T cell receptor beta chain was sequenced in a study of CD8 T cells in Susac syndrome. Random hexamers were used to reverse transcribe the RNA input (about 0.45 to 1 ug). TCRdb called the immunoSEQ multiplex PCR reads again in MiXCR, with one record for every CDR3 protein. The sample lists about 430,000 distinct CDR3 sequences; approximately 85% were seen once. V shed 2 bases and J shed 2 bases, with 10 bases lying between them. The CDR3 contains 15 residues. CDR1 and CDR2 (germline): LNHDA, SQIVND (reference sequence). Sequenced input: CD8+ T cells from PBMCs. This clonotype originated in a human donor with multiple sclerosis. The rearrangement joins TRBV19 to TRBJ2-1, with D perhaps matching TRBD2 (6 bases). CDR3 sequence (DNA): TGTGCCAGTAGTATATACGGGAGCACCTACAATGAGCAGTTCTTC. Amino acids: CASSIYGSTYNEQFF.